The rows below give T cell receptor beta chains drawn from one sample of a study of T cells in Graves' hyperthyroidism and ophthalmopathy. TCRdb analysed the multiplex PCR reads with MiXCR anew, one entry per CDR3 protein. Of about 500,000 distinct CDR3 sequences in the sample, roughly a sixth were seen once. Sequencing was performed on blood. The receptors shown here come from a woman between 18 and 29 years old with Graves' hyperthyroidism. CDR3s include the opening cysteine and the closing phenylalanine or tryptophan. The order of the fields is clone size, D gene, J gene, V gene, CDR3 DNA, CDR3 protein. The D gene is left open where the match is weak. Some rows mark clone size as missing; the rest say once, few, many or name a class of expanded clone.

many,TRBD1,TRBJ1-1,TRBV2,TGTGCCAGCAGGATGAGGACAGGGGACACTGAAGCTTTCTTT,CASRMRTGDTEAFF
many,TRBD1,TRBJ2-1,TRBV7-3,TGTGCCAGCAGCCGAGGGACAGGGTCAAATGAGCAGTTCTTC,CASSRGTGSNEQFF
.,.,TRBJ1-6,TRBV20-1,TGCAGTGCTATGGGGGGGGCCAACTATAATTCACCCCTCCACTTT,CSAMGGANYNSPLHF
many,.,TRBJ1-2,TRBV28,TGTGCCAGCAGTTTATCCCTCCGACAGGCTTTCTATGGCTACACCTTC,CASSLSLRQAFYGYTF
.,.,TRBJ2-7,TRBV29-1,TGCAGCGTTGGACTGACACTCTACGAGCAGTACTTC,CSVGLTLYEQYF
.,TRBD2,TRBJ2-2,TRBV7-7,TGTGCTAGCAGCTTAGAGCTAGCGGTAAACACCGGGGAGCTGTTTTTT,CASSLELAVNTGELFF
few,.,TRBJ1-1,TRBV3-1,TGTGCCAGCAGCCAAGTAGGGTTCACTGAAGCTCTCTTT,CASSQVGFTEALF
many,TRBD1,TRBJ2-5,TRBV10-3,TGTGCCATCACCCCGGACCGGACAGGCGAGACCCAGTACTTC,CAITPDRTGETQYF
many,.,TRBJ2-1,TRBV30,TGTGCCTGGGGCCCAAGGCAGGGGAGAAATGAGCAGTTCTTC,CAWGPRQGRNEQFF
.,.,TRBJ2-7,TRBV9,TGTGCCAGCAGCCCAGCGGGACAGACAGTCTACGAGCAGTACTTC,CASSPAGQTVYEQYF
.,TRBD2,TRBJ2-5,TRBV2,TGTGCCAGCAGCCGATTGGGCGGGAGGCGGCAAGAGACCCAGTACTTC,CASSRLGGRRQETQYF
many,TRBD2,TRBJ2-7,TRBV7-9,TGTGCCAGCCTGAAGCCGGGAGGGTCCTACGAGCAGTACTTC,CASLKPGGSYEQYF
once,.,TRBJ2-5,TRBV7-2,TGCGCCAGCAGCCAAGTCCCCCGCGGGGAGACCCAGTACTTC,CASSQVPRGETQYF
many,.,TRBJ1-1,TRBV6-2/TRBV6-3,TGTGCCAGCAGTTACTCGACCGTTACTGAAGCTTTCTTT,CASSYSTVTEAFF
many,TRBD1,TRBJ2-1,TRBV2,TGTGCCAGCAGTGAAACGACAGGGGGTAAGGTTTTCGTTGAGCAGTTCTTC,CASSETTGGKVFVEQFF
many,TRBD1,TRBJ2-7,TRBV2,TGTGCCAGCAGTGGACAGGGTACCTACGAGCAGTACTTC,CASSGQGTYEQYF
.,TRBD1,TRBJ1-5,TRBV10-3,TGTGCCATCAGTGAGTCGGACAGGGGCAATCAGCCCCAGCATTTT,CAISESDRGNQPQHF
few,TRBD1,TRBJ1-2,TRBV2,TGTGCCAGCAGCCCTTTGACAGGGGGCGAGGGGCTCTATGGCTACACCTTC,CASSPLTGGEGLYGYTF
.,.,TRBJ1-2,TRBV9,TGTGCCAGCAGCCCTAGTATCACGGGCGGCGGGGGCTACACCTTC,CASSPSITGGGGYTF